Listed below are T cell receptor beta chains from one sample, sequenced in a study of T cells after yellow fever vaccination. TCRdb fed the 5' RACE reads into MiXCR, producing one record per CDR3 protein. The data contain approximately 550,000 distinct CDR3 sequences, approximately 21% of them singletons. The sample here was PBMCs, taken 15 days after the yellow fever booster vaccination. The receptors stem from a man aged 25-40 years who received the YFV17D yellow fever vaccine. Both conserved end residues are part of each CDR3. A D gene is named only where the DNA matches it firmly. Only some rows state a clone size, as once, few, many or a class for expanded clones.

TRBJ1-5 NA TRBV4-3 NA TGCGCCAGCAGCCAAACGTGGAATCAGCCCCAGCATTTT CASSQTWNQPQHF
TRBJ2-4 NA TRBV6-5 few TGTGCCAGCAGTTATCAGGGCTCCAAAAACATTCAGTACTTC CASSYQGSKNIQYF
TRBJ2-7 TRBD1 TRBV9 few TGTGCCAGCAGCCCGCGCCGACAGGGGTTCTACGAGCAGTACTTC CASSPRRQGFYEQYF
TRBJ2-3 TRBD2 TRBV6-5 few TGTGCCAGCAGTTACTCAGGGAGGGGCAACACAGATACGCAGTATTTT CASSYSGRGNTDTQYF
TRBJ2-3 TRBD2 TRBV2 NA TGTGCTTCGAATAGCGGGAGGACCGGCCGCACAGATACGCAGTATTTT CASNSGRTGRTDTQYF
TRBJ2-5 NA TRBV7-6 few TGTGCCAGCACTGGGGGAGCGAGAGAGACCCAGTACTTC CASTGGARETQYF
TRBJ2-1 NA TRBV7-9 NA TGTGCCAGCAGCCTCCTCATCCACAATGAGCAGTTCTTC CASSLLIHNEQFF
TRBJ2-7 TRBD1 TRBV5-1 NA TGCGCCAGCAGCTTGGGGCGACAGGGGACCGAGCAGTACTTC CASSLGRQGTEQYF
TRBJ1-2 TRBD1 TRBV27 NA TGTGCCAGCAGACCCAGAGCAGGGACAGAGTTCTATGGCTACACCTTC CASRPRAGTEFYGYTF
TRBJ1-6 NA TRBV19 few TGTGCCAGTAGTATTTATGGATCACCCCTCCACTTT CASSIYGSPLHF
TRBJ2-5 TRBD2 TRBV7-6 NA TGTGCCAGCAGCCTAGCTGTAGGGAGGGGAGAGACCCAGTACTTC CASSLAVGRGETQYF
TRBJ2-6 TRBD1 TRBV27 NA TGTGCCAGCGGCCCCTACAGGGGCTCTGGGGCCAACGTCCTGACTTTC CASGPYRGSGANVLTF
TRBJ2-3 TRBD2 TRBV10-3 NA TGTGCCATCAGCCGGACTAGCGGGACGGCAGATACGCAGTATTTT CAISRTSGTADTQYF
TRBJ2-3 NA TRBV27 few TGTGCCAGCAGTTCAGTTGTGGGGAACACAGATACGCAGTATTTT CASSSVVGNTDTQYF
TRBJ2-5 TRBD2 TRBV29-1 few TGCAGCGGTAGGGCGGGGGGCGAGACCCAGTACTTC CSGRAGGETQYF
TRBJ1-1 NA TRBV11-2 NA TGTGCCAGCAGCTTAGCTTTGGAAGGGACTGAAGCTTTCTTT CASSLALEGTEAFF
TRBJ2-3 NA TRBV18 NA TGTGCCAGCTCACCAGGCGGAGGATCGGATACGCAGTATTTT CASSPGGGSDTQYF
TRBJ2-1 NA TRBV24-1 NA TGTGCCACCAGTGTCCCCCAGCGGTTTGAGCAGTTCTTC CATSVPQRFEQFF
TRBJ2-2 TRBD1 TRBV27 NA TGTGCCAGCAGTTTATACAGGGGGCCGATTCACACCGGGGAGCTGTTTTTT CASSLYRGPIHTGELFF
TRBJ2-7 TRBD2 TRBV11-2 few TGTGCCAGCAGCGCCCGGACTGCTAGCGGGACCTACGAGCAGTACTTC CASSARTASGTYEQYF
TRBJ2-3 TRBD2 TRBV4-3 few TGCGCCAGCAGCCAGGCGGACGGGAGGTGGGATACGCAGTATTTT CASSQADGRWDTQYF
TRBJ2-1 TRBD2 TRBV12-3/TRBV12-4 few TGTGCCAGCAGTTTTCAGCGGGAGATTGGAGAGCAGTTCTTC CASSFQREIGEQFF
TRBJ2-2 NA TRBV7-2 few TGTGCCAGCAGCTTAGTGGCGACAGCCAACACCGGGGAGCTGTTTTTT CASSLVATANTGELFF
TRBJ1-5 TRBD1 TRBV20-1 few TGCAGTGCTAGGGGACAGGGGGAGTATAGCAATCAGCCCCAGCATTTT CSARGQGEYSNQPQHF
TRBJ2-7 NA TRBV5-1 NA TGCGCCAGCAGCTTGAGTACGGGACCGGGGGAGCAGTACTTC CASSLSTGPGEQYF
TRBJ2-2 NA TRBV9 NA TGTGCCAGCAGCCCGCTGCGGAGCACCGGGGAGCTGTTTTTT CASSPLRSTGELFF
TRBJ2-2 TRBD2 TRBV25-1 few TGTGCCAGCAGTGACAGCGGGAGGGCGGACGGGGAGCTGTTTTTT CASSDSGRADGELFF
TRBJ2-1 TRBD2 TRBV20-1 many TGCAGCTCCCCGGGACTAGCGGGAGAGGTGGGTTACAATGAGCAGTTCTTC CSSPGLAGEVGYNEQFF
TRBJ1-1 TRBD1 TRBV7-2 few TGTGCCAGCAGCCCCCCCGGGACAGGGGTTGAAGCTTTCTTT CASSPPGTGVEAFF
TRBJ1-1 NA TRBV7-9 few TGTGCCAGCATACAAGGGTACGAAAACACTGAAGCTTTCTTT CASIQGYENTEAFF
TRBJ2-3 TRBD1 TRBV9 NA TGTGCCAGCAGCGTGGCCTCCGGGACAGGGTCAGATACGCAGTATTTT CASSVASGTGSDTQYF
TRBJ2-4 TRBD2 TRBV7-8 once TGTGCCAGCAGGCCCTCTAGCGGCGGAAACATTCAGTACTTC CASRPSSGGNIQYF
TRBJ2-1 NA TRBV4-3 NA TGCGCCAGCAGCCAGTTAGGAGGGAGCTCCTACAATGAGCAGTTCTTC CASSQLGGSSYNEQFF
TRBJ1-2 TRBD1 TRBV20-1 NA TGCAGTGCGGGACAGGCCACAAACTATGGCTACACCTTC CSAGQATNYGYTF
TRBJ2-7 NA TRBV4-1 NA TGCGCCAGCAGCCAAGTGGTCTCTCTCTACGAGCAGTACTTC CASSQVVSLYEQYF
TRBJ2-7 NA TRBV18 NA TGTGCCAGCTCACCAACTAGCTTAGGGCAGTACGAGCAGTACTTC CASSPTSLGQYEQYF
TRBJ2-1 NA TRBV7-9 many TGTGCCAGCAGCTTACCGTACAATGAGCAGTTCTTC CASSLPYNEQFF
TRBJ2-1 TRBD2 TRBV27 NA TGTGCCAGCAGATACGGACTAGCGGGGAGCTCCTACAATGAGCAGTTCTTC CASRYGLAGSSYNEQFF
TRBJ1-4 NA TRBV6-1 few TGTGCCAGCAGACGGGACTTAAGTAATGAAAAACTGTTTTTT CASRRDLSNEKLFF
TRBJ2-3 TRBD2 TRBV10-3 NA TGTGCCATCAGTGACCTGACTAGCGGCGGCACAGATACGCAGTATTTT CAISDLTSGGTDTQYF
TRBJ2-7 NA TRBV28 many TGTGCCAGCAGTTTAGCCCTCTACGAGCAGTACTTC CASSLALYEQYF
TRBJ2-2 NA TRBV20-1 few TGCAGTGCTAGTAGACCGGGAACCTTGACCGGGGAGCTGTTTTTT CSASRPGTLTGELFF
TRBJ2-1 NA TRBV12-3/TRBV12-4 NA TGTGCCAGCAGTTGGGGCGGGCATGAGCAGTTCTTC CASSWGGHEQFF
TRBJ2-1 TRBD2 TRBV9 NA TGTGCCAGCAGCGTAGCTGGACTAGCGGCCTACAATGAGCAGTTCTTC CASSVAGLAAYNEQFF
TRBJ2-3 TRBD2 TRBV20-1 NA TGCTGTGCTAGAGATCAGTGGCGAAGCGGGAGGGCTGGAGATACGCAGTATTTT CCARDQWRSGRAGDTQYF
TRBJ1-1 NA TRBV7-2 NA TGTGCCAGCAGCTTAGAAGTCCGCGCTTTCTTT CASSLEVRAFF